A few counts support the clone carrying this T cell receptor (beta chain). Its antigen remains unidentified. The V gene lost 0 bases and the J gene lost 4 bases, with 21 bases spanning the gap. The germline V gene encodes CDR1 MNHNY and CDR2 SVGAGI (reference sequence). The CDR3 covers 19 residues. TCRdb re-analysed the reads in MiXCR, keeping a single row per CDR3 protein. This table has a few hundred thousand distinct CDR3 sequences, approximately 18% appearing once. The data belong to a study of T cell repertoires in cytomegalovirus infection. Broader study findings: Across the ex vivo response, the dominant clonotypes were HLA-C-restricted CMV-specific TCR beta clonotypes.

Sequencing input: PBMCs. The chain carries TRBV6-6 and TRBJ2-2, with a tentative D call TRBD1 (5 bases). This receptor was taken from a human donor in good health (CMV status not recorded). Some clones in this sample may be carry-over from other donors' samples. In DNA form, the CDR3 reads TGTGCCAGCAGTTACTCGAGAGTTCTGTCACAGGTCTTCACCGGGGAGCTGTTTTTT. It translates to CASSYSRVLSQVFTGELFF.